This T cell receptor (beta chain) was recovered during a study of OX40 agonist ivuxolimab in advanced cancers. Whole-study findings and limits: Clones of CD4+ and CD8+ blood T cells grew by week 6 at doses of 0.1 to 3.0 mg/kg. Low normalized T-cell clonal expansion also characterized some of the nonresponders.

The CDR3 length is 11 residues. The germline CDR1 and CDR2 sequences are SGHAT and FQNNGV. Trimming pared 5 bases from V and 8 bases from J, leaving 7 bases between. Autoimmune disease history or systemic immunosuppression was exclusionary. Repertoires were generated with immunoSEQ multiplex PCR, while TCRdb's copy carries only in-frame clones and drops some. The sample lists about 50,000 clones, roughly 87% occurring once. Concerning this clone itself: The antigen is not known.

This TCR was recovered from an adult with an advanced solid tumor such as melanoma, head and neck, liver or kidney cancer. The rearrangement links TRBV11-2 to TRBJ2-1; D is ambiguous. The starting material was CD4+ or CD8+ T cells sorted from blood, obtained in a trial of the OX40 agonist ivuxolimab. The CDR3: CASSDSHEQFF. The CDR3 DNA sequence: TGTGCCAGCAGCGATAGCCATGAGCAGTTCTTC.